This record covers a single TCR beta chain. This clonotype is described as large (0.1 to 1%). Its recognized antigen is unknown. Per-base qualities were not stored, and no clone one base away is much larger. This record belongs to a study (dated by TCRdb to 2016 to 2017). For context, the study as a whole: The study used sequence and structural analyses to characterize human CD8+ TCR repertoires recognizing immunodominant viral antigens. Study-wide findings and limitations: The CD8+ TCR repertoires specific to different immunodominant viral antigens were reported to be highly diverse and distinct from one another.

Relative to germline, V is 4 bases shorter and J is 3 bases shorter, with 6 bases between their ends. The CDR3 measures 11 amino acids from cysteine to phenylalanine. CDR3 DNA only is kept here, 33 bases in frame from base 1. Reading the germline V gene (reference sequence) gives CDR1 GTSNPN and CDR2 SVGIG. The listed sequencing device is Illumina HiSeq 2500. TCRdb applied fastp at Q25 and MiXCR to the public reads, then kept only in-frame beta chains. Merged by CDR3 protein, the rows form single entries marked with the most common genes and DNA. Within this sample are approximately 100 distinct CDR3 sequences, with roughly a fifth of them counted one time only. Clones ranked in the top ten supply 60% to 70% of the sample.

Specimen: CD8+ T cells (not recorded whether cultured). Recombination linked TRBV30 to TRBJ1-1; the D gene is perhaps TRBD1, from 6 matching bases. The sequence was collected from a male donor. CDR3 reads: CAWTGDTEAFF. The bases are TGTGCCTGGACAGGGGACACTGAAGCTTTCTTT.